Listed below are T cell receptor beta chains from one sample, sequenced in a study of blood T cell repertoires in COVID-19. Method: immunoSEQ multiplex PCR; TCRdb's copy keeps in-frame clones and lacks some. The sample includes roughly 230,000 clones, approximately 80% of them seen just once. Sequenced material: peripheral blood. Every receptor here comes from a man aged 40-49 years with acute or convalescent COVID-19. CDR3s include the opening cysteine and the closing phenylalanine or tryptophan. D genes are given only for firm matches.

v_gene	d_gene	CDR3aa
TRBV18	.	CASSGEGGTEAFF
TRBV19	.	CASSILVQGEAPLHF
TRBV7-9	.	CASSLGAQGNEKLFF
TRBV19	TRBD1	CASSVTGGNTEAFF
TRBV5-6	TRBD2	CASSFAYSSTSGAPDTQYF
TRBV10-1	TRBD2	CASSESGGGGTDTQYF
TRBV5-1	TRBD1	CASSQDRGDTGELFF
TRBV11-2	TRBD2	CASSFESGRASDTQYF
TRBV19	.	CASRKQLLNTEAFF
TRBV7-9	TRBD2	CASSFPGLAVYEQYF
TRBV5-5	TRBD2	CASSLEAGGGTGELFF
TRBV18	.	CASSPGRGDEKLFF